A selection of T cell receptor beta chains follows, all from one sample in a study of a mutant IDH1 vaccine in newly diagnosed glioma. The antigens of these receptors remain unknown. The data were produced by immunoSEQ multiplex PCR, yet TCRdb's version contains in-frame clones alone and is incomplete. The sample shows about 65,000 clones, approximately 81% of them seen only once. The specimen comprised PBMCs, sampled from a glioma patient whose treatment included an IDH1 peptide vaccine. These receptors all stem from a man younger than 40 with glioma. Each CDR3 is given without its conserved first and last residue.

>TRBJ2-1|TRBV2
ASSKFRTAPGNEQF
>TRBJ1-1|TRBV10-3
AISEPDREEGAF
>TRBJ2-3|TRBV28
ASSSGGSTDTQY
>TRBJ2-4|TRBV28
ASKAYGEKNIQY
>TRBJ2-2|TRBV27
ASMESGNTGELF
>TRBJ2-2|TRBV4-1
ASSQDLGSTGELF
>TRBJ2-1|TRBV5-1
ASSILTEQF
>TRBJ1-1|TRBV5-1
ASSDGTEAF
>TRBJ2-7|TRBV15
ATSRERPGQAPYEQY
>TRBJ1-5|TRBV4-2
ASSQGGPQH
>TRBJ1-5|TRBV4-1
ASSHYERQASGPQH
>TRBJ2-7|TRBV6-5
ASTSPGEVSYEQY
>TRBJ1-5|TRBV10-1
ASSESTQPQH
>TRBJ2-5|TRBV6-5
ASSYARGLQETQY
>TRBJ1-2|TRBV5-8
ASSLGRTGYGYT
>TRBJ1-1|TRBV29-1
SASGTGNVWNTEAF
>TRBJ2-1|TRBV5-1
ASSLASASAAYNEQF
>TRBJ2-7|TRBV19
ASSIRGRTGPDEQY
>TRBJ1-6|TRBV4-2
ASSPGRYNSPLH
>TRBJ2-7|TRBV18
ASSPSPGFYEQY
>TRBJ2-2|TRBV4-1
ASSRPERGELF
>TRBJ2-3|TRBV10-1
ASRDPSTDTQY
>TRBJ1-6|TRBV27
ASSLAAGISSPLH
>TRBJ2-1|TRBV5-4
ASSLLGLAGILDEQF
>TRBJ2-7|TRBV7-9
ASSSTLDRAYEQY
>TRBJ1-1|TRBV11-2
ASSHLDGGWTEAF
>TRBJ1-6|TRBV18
ASSRGGPNSPLH
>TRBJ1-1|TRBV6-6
ASSYPNSRNTEAF
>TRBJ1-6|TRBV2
ASSEESSYNSPLH
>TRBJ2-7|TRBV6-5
ASRSPGGNEQY
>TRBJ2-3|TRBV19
ASSPRTADTQY
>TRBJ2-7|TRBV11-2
ASSSLYSSYEQY
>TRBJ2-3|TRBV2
AIMGGGTDTQY
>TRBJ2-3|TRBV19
ASSPGPGDTQY
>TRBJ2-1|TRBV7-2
ASSFMEQF
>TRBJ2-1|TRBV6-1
ATLQGAGNEQF
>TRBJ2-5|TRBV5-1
ASSPEGGIQETQY
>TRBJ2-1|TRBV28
ASSHSGQGTNEQF
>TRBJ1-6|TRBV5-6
ASSLGTGSPLH
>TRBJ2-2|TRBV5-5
ASNWAGNTNTGELF
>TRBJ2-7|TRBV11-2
ASSLAQGARYEQY
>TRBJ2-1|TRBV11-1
ASSRRGREDNEQF
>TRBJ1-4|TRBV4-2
ASSSTGQTPNEKLF
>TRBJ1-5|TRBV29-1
SARLQDSNQPQH
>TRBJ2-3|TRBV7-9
ASSIGYSSTDTQY
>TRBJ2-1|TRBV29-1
SVSTSGPEQF
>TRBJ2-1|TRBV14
ASSQDSVINEQF
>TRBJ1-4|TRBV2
ASSAEAIDEKLF
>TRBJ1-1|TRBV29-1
SVMERLGTEAF
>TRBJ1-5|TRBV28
ASITTGGGNQPQH
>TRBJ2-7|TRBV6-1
ASSNRDRGYEQY
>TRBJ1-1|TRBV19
ASSIDFQGMGTEAF
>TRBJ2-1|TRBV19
ASKRTSGERISSYNEQF
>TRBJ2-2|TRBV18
ASSPQGNTGELF